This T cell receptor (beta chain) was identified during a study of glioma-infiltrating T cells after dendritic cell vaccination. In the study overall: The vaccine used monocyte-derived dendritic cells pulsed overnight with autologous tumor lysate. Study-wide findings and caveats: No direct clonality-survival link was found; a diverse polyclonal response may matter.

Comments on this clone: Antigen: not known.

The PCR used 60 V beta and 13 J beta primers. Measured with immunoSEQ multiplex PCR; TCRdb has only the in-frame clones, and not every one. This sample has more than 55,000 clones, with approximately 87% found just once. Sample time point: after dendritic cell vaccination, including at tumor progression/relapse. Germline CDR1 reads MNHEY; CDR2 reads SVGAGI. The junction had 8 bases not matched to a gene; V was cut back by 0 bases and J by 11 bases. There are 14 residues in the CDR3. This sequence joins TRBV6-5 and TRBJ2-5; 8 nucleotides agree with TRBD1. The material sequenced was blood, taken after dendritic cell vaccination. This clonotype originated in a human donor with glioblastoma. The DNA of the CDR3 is TGTGCCAGCAGTTACTCTCGGACAGGGAATGGGCAGTACTTC. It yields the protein CASSYSRTGNGQYF.